This is a list of T cell receptor beta chains from one sample in a study of breast tumors, draining lymph nodes, adjacent tissues. TCRdb re-derived calls from the multiplex PCR reads in MiXCR, one entry per CDR3 protein. Among about 200,000 distinct CDR3 sequences listed, around 33% were seen once. Sequenced input: axillary lymph node tissue. The receptors derive from a female donor with breast cancer. Some clones in this sample may be carry-over from other donors' samples. Each CDR3 is given with its conserved first and last residue. D genes are given only for firm matches. Not every row has a clone size; where given, it reads once, few, many or a size class.

CDR3aa | CDR3nt | d_gene | abundance | j_gene | v_gene
CASSFVGDRESNSPLHF | TGCGCCAGCAGCTTCGTCGGGGACAGGGAGAGTAATTCACCCCTCCACTTT | TRBD1 | many | TRBJ1-6 | TRBV5-1
CASRPGLAGRVQYF | TGTGCCAGCAGACCGGGGCTAGCGGGGAGAGTCCAGTACTTC | TRBD2 | . | TRBJ2-5 | TRBV6-5
CASSHATGGLDTQYF | TGTGCCAGCAGTCACGCGACAGGGGGTCTAGATACGCAGTATTTT | TRBD1 | . | TRBJ2-3 | TRBV6-1
CTSRQTSGSVPGELFF | TGCACCAGCAGACAGACTAGCGGGAGTGTCCCCGGGGAGCTGTTTTTT | TRBD2 | . | TRBJ2-2 | TRBV5-1
CASTGGANTGELFF | TGTGCCAGCACAGGGGGGGCGAACACCGGGGAGCTGTTTTTT | . | many | TRBJ2-2 | TRBV12-3/TRBV12-4
CASSLGPGANVLTF | TGTGCCAGCAGCTTAGGGCCTGGGGCCAACGTCCTGACTTTC | . | many | TRBJ2-6 | TRBV7-2
CASSPNRFWDGYTF | TGTGCCAGCTCACCAAACAGGTTTTGGGATGGCTACACCTTC | . | many | TRBJ1-2 | TRBV18
CSASRDIYGSTF | TGCAGTGCCAGCCGGGACATCTATGGCTCCACCTTC | . | . | TRBJ1-2 | TRBV20-1
CASQPRVGTLRYEQFF | TGTGCCAGTCAACCCCGGGTGGGCACTCTACGTTATGAGCAGTTCTTC | . | many | TRBJ2-1 | TRBV2
CASSYKGARRGRDGYTF | TGTGCCAGCAGTTATAAGGGGGCGAGGAGAGGGAGGGATGGCTACACCTTC | TRBD1 | many | TRBJ1-2 | TRBV6-5
CASSYSGQGNHEQYF | TGTGCCAGCAGTTACTCGGGACAGGGGAACCACGAGCAGTACTTC | TRBD1 | many | TRBJ2-7 | TRBV6-6
CASSHSGTDSYEQYF | TGTGCCAGCAGTCACTCGGGGACCGATTCCTACGAGCAGTACTTC | . | . | TRBJ2-7 | TRBV6-5
CASSLYWGLADVNNEQFF | TGTGCCAGCAGCTTATATTGGGGTCTAGCGGATGTAAACAATGAGCAGTTCTTC | TRBD2 | many | TRBJ2-1 | TRBV7-3
CASSSSGVSYNEQFF | TGTGCCAGCAGCTCTAGCGGGGTTTCCTACAATGAGCAGTTCTTC | TRBD2 | many | TRBJ2-1 | TRBV11-3
CASSLEGGSGNTIYF | TGTGCCAGCAGCTTAGAAGGGGGCTCTGGAAACACCATATATTTT | . | many | TRBJ1-3 | TRBV11-2
CASSQYPGTGGGYTF | TGTGCCAGCAGCCAATACCCCGGGACAGGGGGCGGCTACACCTTC | TRBD1 | . | TRBJ1-2 | TRBV3-1